Presented here are 4 T cell receptor beta chains from one specimen sequenced in a study of human T cells and chemical hapten exposure. TCRdb re-analysed the RACE reads in MiXCR, keeping a single row per CDR3 protein. This sample has roughly 180,000 distinct CDR3 sequences, with approximately 20% found just once. Time point given: patch test 1, 2 weeks after DPC sensitization. Treatment in this sample: therapeutic diphenylcyclopropenone sensitization with weekly scalp DPC. This specimen was whole blood, taken in connection with sensitization to the hapten diphenylcyclopropenone (DPC). Receptors originate from a woman aged 50 to 60 with alopecia areata. Some clones in this sample may be carry-over from other donors' samples.

This clonotype was seen many times. The chain is built from TRBV11-2 and TRBJ2-2; 8 bases align to TRBD2. The junction had 10 bases not matched to a gene; V was cut back by 1 base and J by 6 bases. The CDR3 length is 17 residues. Germline V gene lookup returns CDR1 SGHAT and CDR2 FQNNGV. CDR3 amino acids: CASSLVELAVYPGELFF. In DNA form, the CDR3 reads TGTGCCAGCAGCTTAGTTGAACTAGCGGTTTACCCCGGGGAGCTGTTTTTT.

This clonotype was found a few times. The chain recombines TRBV29-1 with TRBJ1-1; D call uncertain. The germline V gene has CDR1 SQVTM and CDR2 ANQGSEA. CDR3 length: 11 residues. With 3 bases removed from V and 7 bases from J, the gap between germline ends came to 9 bases. The CDR3 sequence is CSVDWEVEAFF. CDR3 nucleotide sequence: TGCAGCGTTGATTGGGAGGTTGAAGCTTTCTTT. The whole variable domain, filled in from reference TRBV29-1 and TRBJ1-1, reads SAVISQKPSRDICQRGTSLTIQCQVDSQVTMMFWYRQQPGQSLTLIATANQGSEATYESGFVIDKFPISRPNLTFSTLTVSNMSPEDSSIYLCSVDWEVEAFFGQGTRLTVV.

The CDR3 nucleotides are TGTGCCAGCAAAGGAGAGACCCAGTACTTC. Amino acid sequence: CASKGETQYF. The gene calls are TRBV6-6 and TRBJ2-5; D ambiguous. CDR1 is MNHNY, CDR2 SVGAGI, per germline (reference sequence). V lost 7 bases to trimming and J lost 4 bases, with 4 bases between them. There are 10 residues in the CDR3.

This chain links TRBV5-1 with TRBJ2-1, with 11 bases matching TRBD2. V lost 4 bases, J lost 7 bases, and 7 bases stayed unmatched. Germline CDR1 is SGHRS and CDR2 is YFSETQ. There are 15 residues in the CDR3. The CDR3 sequence is CASSELAGVVNEQFF. CDR3 sequence (DNA): TGCGCCAGCAGCGAACTAGCGGGAGTTGTGAATGAGCAGTTCTTC.